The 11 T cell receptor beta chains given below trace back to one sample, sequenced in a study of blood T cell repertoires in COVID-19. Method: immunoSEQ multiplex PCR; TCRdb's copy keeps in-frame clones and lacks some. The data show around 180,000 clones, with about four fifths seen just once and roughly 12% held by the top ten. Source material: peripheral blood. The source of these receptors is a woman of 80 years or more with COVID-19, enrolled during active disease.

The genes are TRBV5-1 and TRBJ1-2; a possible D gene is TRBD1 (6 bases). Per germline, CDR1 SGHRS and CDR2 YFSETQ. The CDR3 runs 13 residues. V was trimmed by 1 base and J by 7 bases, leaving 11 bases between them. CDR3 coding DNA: TGCGCCAGCAGCTTGCCAGGGGAAGGTGGCTACACCTTC. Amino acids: CASSLPGEGGYTF.

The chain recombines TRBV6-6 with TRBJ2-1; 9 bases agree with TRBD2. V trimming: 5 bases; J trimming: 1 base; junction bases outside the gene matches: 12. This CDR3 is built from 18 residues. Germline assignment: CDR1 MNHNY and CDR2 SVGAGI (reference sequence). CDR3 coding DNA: TGTGCCAGCAGTCCCGAACCTAGCGGGGCGGGATCCTACAATGAGCAGTTCTTC. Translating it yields CASSPEPSGAGSYNEQFF.

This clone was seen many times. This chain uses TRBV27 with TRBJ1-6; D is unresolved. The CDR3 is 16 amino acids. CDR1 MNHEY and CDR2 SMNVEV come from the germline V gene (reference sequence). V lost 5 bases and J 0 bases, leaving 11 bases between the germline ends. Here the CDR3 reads CASSLRLSSYNSPLHF. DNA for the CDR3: TGTGCCAGCAGTCTCCGACTGAGCTCCTATAATTCACCCCTCCACTTT.

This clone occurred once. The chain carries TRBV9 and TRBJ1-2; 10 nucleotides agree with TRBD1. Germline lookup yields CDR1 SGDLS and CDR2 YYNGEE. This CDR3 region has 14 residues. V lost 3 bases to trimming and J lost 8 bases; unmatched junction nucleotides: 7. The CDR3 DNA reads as TGTGCCAGCAGCGACCGGGACAGGGGCTCAGGCTACACCTTC. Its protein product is CASSDRDRGSGYTF.

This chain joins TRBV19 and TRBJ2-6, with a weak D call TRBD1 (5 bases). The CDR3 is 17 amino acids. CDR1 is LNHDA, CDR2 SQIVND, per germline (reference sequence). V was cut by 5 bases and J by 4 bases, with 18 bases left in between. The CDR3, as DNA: TGTGCCAGTAGTGCCTCAGCAGGGAATTCCGGGGCCAACGTCCTGACTTTC. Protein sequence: CASSASAGNSGANVLTF. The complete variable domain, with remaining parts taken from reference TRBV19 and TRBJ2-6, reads DGGITQSPKYLFRKEGQNVTLSCEQNLNHDAMYWYRQDPGQGLRLIYYSQIVNDFQKGDIAEGYSVSREKKESFPLTVTSAQKNPTAFYLCASSASAGNSGANVLTFGAGSRLTVL.

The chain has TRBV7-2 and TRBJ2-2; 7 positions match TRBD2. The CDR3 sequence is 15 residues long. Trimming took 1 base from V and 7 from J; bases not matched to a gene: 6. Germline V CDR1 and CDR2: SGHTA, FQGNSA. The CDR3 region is CASSLGGRAVGELFF. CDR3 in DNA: TGTGCCAGCAGCTTAGGTGGGAGGGCCGTCGGGGAGCTGTTTTTT.

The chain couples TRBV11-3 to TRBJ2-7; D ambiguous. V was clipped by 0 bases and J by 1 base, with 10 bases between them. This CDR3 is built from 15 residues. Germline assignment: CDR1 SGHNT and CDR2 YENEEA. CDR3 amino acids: CASSLEAVTSYEQYF. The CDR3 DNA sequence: TGTGCCAGCAGCTTAGAGGCAGTCACGTCCTACGAGCAGTACTTC. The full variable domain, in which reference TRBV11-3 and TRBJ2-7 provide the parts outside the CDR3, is EAGVVQSPRYKIIEKKQPVAFWCNPISGHNTLYWYLQNLGQGPELLIRYENEEAVDDSQLPKDRFSAERLKGVDSTLKIQPAELGDSAVYLCASSLEAVTSYEQYFGPGTRLTVT.

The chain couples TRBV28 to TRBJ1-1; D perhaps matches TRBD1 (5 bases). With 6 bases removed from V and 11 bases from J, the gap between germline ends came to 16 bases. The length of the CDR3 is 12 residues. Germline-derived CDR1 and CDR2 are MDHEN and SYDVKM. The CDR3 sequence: CASRPDTGGAFF. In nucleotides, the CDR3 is TGTGCCAGCAGACCCGACACGGGGGGGGCTTTCTTT.

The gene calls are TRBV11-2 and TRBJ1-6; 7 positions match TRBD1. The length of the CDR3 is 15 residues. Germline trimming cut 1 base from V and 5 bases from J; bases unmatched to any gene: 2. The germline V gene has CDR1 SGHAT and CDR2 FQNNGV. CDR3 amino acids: CASSLGQGDNSPLHF. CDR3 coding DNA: TGTGCCAGCAGCTTAGGACAGGGAGATAATTCACCCCTCCACTTT.

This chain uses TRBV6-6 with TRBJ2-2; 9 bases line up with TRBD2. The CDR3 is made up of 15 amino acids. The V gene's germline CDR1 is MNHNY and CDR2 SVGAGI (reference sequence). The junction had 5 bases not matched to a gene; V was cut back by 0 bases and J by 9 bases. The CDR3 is CASSYSREGRRELFF. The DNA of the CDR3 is TGTGCCAGCAGTTACTCGCGGGAGGGCCGAAGGGAGCTGTTTTTT.

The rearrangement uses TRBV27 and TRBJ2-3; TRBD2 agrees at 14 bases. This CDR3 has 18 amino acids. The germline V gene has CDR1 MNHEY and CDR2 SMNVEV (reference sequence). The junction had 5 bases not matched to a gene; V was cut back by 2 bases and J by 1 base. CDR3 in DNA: TGTGCCAGCAGTTTAGGGACTAGCGGGAGAACAGGCACAGATACGCAGTATTTT. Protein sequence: CASSLGTSGRTGTDTQYF.